This TCR beta chain stems from a study of T-cell reconstitution after alpha-beta-depleted transplantation in children listed by TCRdb under 2016. Background on the whole study: The study quantitatively tracked T-cell immune reconstitution after TCRalphabeta/CD19-depleted allogeneic hematopoietic cell transplantation in children using TCR repertoire profiling.

This clonotype was observed at least ten times. It lacks a known antigen. No quality values exist for individual bases; no much larger clone is one base distant. The library relied on PCR. The sample was run on an Illumina HiSeq 2500. Molecular barcoding was employed in the preparation of TCR libraries, with unique molecular identifiers being used to normalize TCRbeta repertoire quantification. Through fastp at Q25 and MiXCR, TCRdb rebuilt clones from the public reads, retaining in-frame beta chains. Every CDR3 protein is listed once, alongside the most common genes and DNA of its rows. This sample is represented by hundreds of thousands of distinct CDR3 sequences; over 9.5% of them were singletons. The top ten clones comprise roughly 2.1% of the sample. This specimen's treatment or condition label, interpreted: allogeneic hematopoietic cell transplantation with graft depleted of TCRalphabeta T cells and CD19 B cells. Transplant recipients were children who received TCRalphabeta/CD19-depleted allogeneic hematopoietic cell grafts.

Study-wide conclusions, independent of this receptor: Over the following months the frequencies of hyperexpanded clones went down, and after one year T-cell counts and TCRbeta diversity were mostly credited to newly produced T cells. The apparently early alphabetaT-cell count recovery about two months after transplant was reportedly dependent on only several hundred rapidly expanded clones derived from non-depleted graft cells. The high TCRbeta diversity at day 60 in some patients was ascribed to recipient T cells and intrathymic progenitors that had survived conditioning.

In the germline V gene, CDR1 corresponds to MNHEY and CDR2 to SVGEGT. V is clipped by 6 bases and J by 7 bases, and the sequence between their germline boundaries is 19 bases long. The CDR3 spans 15 residues, from the cysteine through the phenylalanine. Just CDR3 DNA is preserved here, 45 bases in frame from base 1. The V gene is TRBV6-2 or TRBV6-3 and the J gene is TRBJ2-1; no D gene is confidently identified. The sample was PBMCs, taken before TCRalphabeta/CD19-depleted stem cell transplant. This sequence originates from a child between 2 and 9 years old with inherited bone marrow failure, due to receive a stem cell transplant. The CDR3 here reads CASSPNVRPTNEQFF. In nucleotide form, the sequence is TGTGCCAGCAGCCCCAACGTCCGCCCGACTAATGAGCAGTTCTTC.